A selection of T cell receptor beta chains follows, all from one sample in a study of shared clonotypes between healthy human individuals. Profiling relied on immunoSEQ multiplex PCR, and the TCRdb table lists in-frame clones only, not all of them. The sample records about 820,000 clones, around 93% being singletons. Sequencing was performed on naive CD8+ T cells sorted from blood. Receptor source: a man under 40 in good health. Both conserved end residues are part of each CDR3.

v_call	j_call	cdr3_aa
TRBV7-9	TRBJ2-7	CASLGVGTSGYEQYF
TRBV15	TRBJ2-1	CATSRDRLRTPRQFF
TRBV2	TRBJ2-7	CASSDDWTSGSLSYEQYF
TRBV9	TRBJ2-5	CASSVAFGAEKQETQYF
TRBV6-6	TRBJ2-7	CASSQYRGGSYEQYF
TRBV7-9	TRBJ2-3	CASRIMSTDTQYF
TRBV7-9	TRBJ1-1	CASSLITQPGGEAFF
TRBV9	TRBJ2-3	CASSPGTDTQYF
TRBV6-5	TRBJ1-5	CASSPGPKQPQHF
TRBV7-9	TRBJ2-7	CASSEREGEQYF
TRBV27	TRBJ2-7	CASSSILAGDKGQYF
TRBV4-1	TRBJ2-1	CASSHLAGVGNEQFF
TRBV7-9	TRBJ2-7	CASNRDRSPYEQYF
TRBV10-3	TRBJ2-1	CATLAGSSYNEQFF
TRBV23-1	TRBJ2-7	CARKASYEQYF
TRBV6-4	TRBJ2-7	CASSGFSDRASYEQYF
TRBV19	TRBJ1-1	CASSIMNAATEAFF
TRBV27	TRBJ2-7	CASSLLGRGRNEQYF
TRBV7-9	TRBJ2-7	CASSLARNGAYEQYF
TRBV29-1	TRBJ1-2	CSVDLRGTYGYTF
TRBV28	TRBJ2-2	CASTYPPSGEHTGELFF
TRBV4-1	TRBJ1-4	CASSHRTRVGPNEKLFF
TRBV29-1	TRBJ2-1	CSVTGTGSSNEQFF
TRBV5-6	TRBJ2-7	CASSRQGISYEQYF
TRBV28	TRBJ2-5	CASSWGLGQGQRAETQYF
TRBV19	TRBJ2-1	CASSMDRGDYNEQFF
TRBV11-2	TRBJ1-1	CASSLGAQGITEAFF
TRBV30	TRBJ1-2	CAWALGGGDGYTF
TRBV28	TRBJ2-7	CASSPQSFSGYEQYF
TRBV10-3	TRBJ1-2	CAIRTGNYGYTF
TRBV28	TRBJ1-4	CASRPVLLDPLSHEKLFF
TRBV15	TRBJ2-7	CATSGLMGEQYF
TRBV10-2	TRBJ2-1	CASSDRDSSYNEQFF
TRBV4-3	TRBJ2-6	CASSQAVSGANVLTF
TRBV13	TRBJ1-4	CASSFSGIANEKLFF
TRBV4-3	TRBJ2-2	CASSQVWGGELFF
TRBV7-6	TRBJ2-5	CATGLAGIQETQYF
TRBV11-2	TRBJ2-7	CASSQPRGGMYEQYF
TRBV19	TRBJ2-1	CASKTGYNEQFF
TRBV7-9	TRBJ2-7	CASSPPGGGTTYEQYF
TRBV28	TRBJ1-1	CASSLDNTEAFF
TRBV28	TRBJ2-3	CASSLWQREGTDTQYF